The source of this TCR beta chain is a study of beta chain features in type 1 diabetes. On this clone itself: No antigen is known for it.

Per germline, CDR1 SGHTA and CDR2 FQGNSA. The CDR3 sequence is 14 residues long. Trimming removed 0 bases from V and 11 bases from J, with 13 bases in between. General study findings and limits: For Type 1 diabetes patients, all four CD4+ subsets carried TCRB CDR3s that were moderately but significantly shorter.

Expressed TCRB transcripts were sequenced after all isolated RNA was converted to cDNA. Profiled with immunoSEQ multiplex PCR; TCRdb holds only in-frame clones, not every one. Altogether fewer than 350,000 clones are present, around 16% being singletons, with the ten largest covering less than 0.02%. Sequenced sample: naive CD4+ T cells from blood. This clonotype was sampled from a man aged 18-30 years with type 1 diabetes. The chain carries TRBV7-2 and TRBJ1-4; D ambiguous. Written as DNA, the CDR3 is TGTGCCAGCAGCTTAGCGGTACATGGGCCGAAACTGTTTTTT. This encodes CASSLAVHGPKLFF.